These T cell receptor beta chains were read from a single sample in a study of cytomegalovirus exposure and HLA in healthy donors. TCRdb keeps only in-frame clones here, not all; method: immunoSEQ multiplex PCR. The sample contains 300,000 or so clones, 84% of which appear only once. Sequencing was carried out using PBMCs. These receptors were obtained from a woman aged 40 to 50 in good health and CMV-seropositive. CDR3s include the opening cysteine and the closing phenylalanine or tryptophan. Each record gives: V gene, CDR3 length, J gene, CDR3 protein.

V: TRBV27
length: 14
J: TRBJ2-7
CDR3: CASRWSQDRSEQYF

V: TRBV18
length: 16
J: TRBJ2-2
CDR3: CASSGLPTPNTGELFF

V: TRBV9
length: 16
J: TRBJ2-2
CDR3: CASSAPTGGLTGELFF

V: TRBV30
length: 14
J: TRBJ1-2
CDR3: CAWSVTGVAYGYTF

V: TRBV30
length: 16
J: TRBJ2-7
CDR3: CAWSVDGTSGVDEQYF

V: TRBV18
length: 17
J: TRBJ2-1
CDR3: CASSPTGLAAAYNEQFF

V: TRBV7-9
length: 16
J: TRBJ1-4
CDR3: CASSLPPGQLKEKLFF

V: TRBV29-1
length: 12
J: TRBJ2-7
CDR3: CSVLGAGVGQYF

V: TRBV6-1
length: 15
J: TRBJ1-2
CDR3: CASSERTANSYGYTF

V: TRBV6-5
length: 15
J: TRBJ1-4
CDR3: CASSYSLGAGEKLFF

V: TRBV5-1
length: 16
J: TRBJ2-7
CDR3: CASSLYEYDGVYEQYF

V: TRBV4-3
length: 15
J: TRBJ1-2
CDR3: CASSQAGQSNYGYTF

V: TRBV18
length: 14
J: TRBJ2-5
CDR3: CASSERRGQETQYF

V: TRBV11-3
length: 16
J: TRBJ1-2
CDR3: CASSQFSGHINYGYTF

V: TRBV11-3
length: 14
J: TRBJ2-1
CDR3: CASSSRYSYNEQFF

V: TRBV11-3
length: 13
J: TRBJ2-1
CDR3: CASSSGLAGESLF

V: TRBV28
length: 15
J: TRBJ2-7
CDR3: CASSSGTSGTYEQYF

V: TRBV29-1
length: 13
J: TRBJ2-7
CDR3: CSVAGDTLYEQYF

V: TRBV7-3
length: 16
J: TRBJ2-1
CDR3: CASSLINSGRYNEQFF

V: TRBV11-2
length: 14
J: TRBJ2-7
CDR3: CASSFRVAGHEQYF

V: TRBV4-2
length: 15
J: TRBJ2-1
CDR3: CASSPGSPISGEQFF

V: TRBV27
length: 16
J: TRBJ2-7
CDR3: CASSLGWAVAGYEQYF

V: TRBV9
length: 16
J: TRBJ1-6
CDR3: CASSTLPRKGNSPLHF

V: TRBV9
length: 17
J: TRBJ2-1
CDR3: CASSVALAGGPGNEQFF

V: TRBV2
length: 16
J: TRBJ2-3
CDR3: CASSLGGASGTDTQYF

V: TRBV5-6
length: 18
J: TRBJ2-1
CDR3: CASSFLAGEPSSYNEQFF

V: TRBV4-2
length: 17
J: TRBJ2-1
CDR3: CASSQQPDRVTHNEQFF

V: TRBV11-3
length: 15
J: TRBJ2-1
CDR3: CASSSGGGYYNEQFF

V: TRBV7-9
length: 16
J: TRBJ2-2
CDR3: CASSLGGTMNTGELFF

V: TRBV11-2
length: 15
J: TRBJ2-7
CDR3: CASSFWDRVGSEQYF

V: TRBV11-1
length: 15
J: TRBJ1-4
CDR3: CASSLATPGSEKLFF